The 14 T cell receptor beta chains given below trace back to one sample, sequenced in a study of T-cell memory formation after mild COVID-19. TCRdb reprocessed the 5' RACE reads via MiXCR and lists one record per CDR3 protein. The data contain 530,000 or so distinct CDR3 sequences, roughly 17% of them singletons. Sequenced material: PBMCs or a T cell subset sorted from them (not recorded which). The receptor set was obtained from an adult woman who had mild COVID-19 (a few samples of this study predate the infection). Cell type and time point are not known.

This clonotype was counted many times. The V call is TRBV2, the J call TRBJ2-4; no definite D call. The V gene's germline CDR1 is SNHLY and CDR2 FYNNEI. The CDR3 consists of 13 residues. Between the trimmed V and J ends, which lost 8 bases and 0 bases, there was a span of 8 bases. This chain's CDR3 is CASGDLAKNIQYF. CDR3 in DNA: TGTGCCAGCGGGGATCTAGCCAAAAACATTCAGTACTTC.

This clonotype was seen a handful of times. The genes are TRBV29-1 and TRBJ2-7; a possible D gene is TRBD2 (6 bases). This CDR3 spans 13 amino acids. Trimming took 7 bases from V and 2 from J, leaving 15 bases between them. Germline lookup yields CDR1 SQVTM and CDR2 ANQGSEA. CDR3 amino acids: CSGLGGDTYEQYF. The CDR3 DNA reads TGCAGCGGTTTAGGAGGGGATACCTACGAGCAGTACTTC.

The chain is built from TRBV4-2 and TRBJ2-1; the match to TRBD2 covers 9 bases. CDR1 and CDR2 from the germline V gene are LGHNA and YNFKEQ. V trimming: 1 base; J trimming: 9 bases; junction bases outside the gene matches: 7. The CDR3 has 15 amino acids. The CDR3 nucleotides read TGTGCCAGCAGCCAAGGGGGACTAGCTTCCGCTGAGCAGTTCTTC. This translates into CASSQGGLASAEQFF.

Written as DNA, the CDR3 is TGTGCCAGCAGCTTAGGAGACGGGACAGGGCAGTCCACTGAAGCTTTCTTT. Its protein product is CASSLGDGTGQSTEAFF. The chain recombines TRBV5-5 with TRBJ1-1; 9 nucleotides match TRBD1. Germline-derived CDR1 and CDR2 are SGHKS and YYEKEE (reference sequence). The length of the CDR3 is 17 residues. V shed 2 bases and J 4 bases; nucleotides not matched to a gene: 12.

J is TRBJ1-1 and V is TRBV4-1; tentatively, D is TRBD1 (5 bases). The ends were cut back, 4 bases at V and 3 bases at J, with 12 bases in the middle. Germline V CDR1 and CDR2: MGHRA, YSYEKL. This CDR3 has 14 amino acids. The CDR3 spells CASSLRGLHTEAFF. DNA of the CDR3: TGCGCCAGCAGCCTAAGGGGACTGCACACTGAAGCTTTCTTT.

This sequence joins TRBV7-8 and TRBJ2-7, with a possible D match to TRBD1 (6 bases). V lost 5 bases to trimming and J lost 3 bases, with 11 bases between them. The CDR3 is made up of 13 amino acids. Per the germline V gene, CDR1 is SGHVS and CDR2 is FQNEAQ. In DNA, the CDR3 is TGTGCCAGCAGCCTGGACAGCCTCTACGAGCAGTACGTC. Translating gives CASSLDSLYEQYV.

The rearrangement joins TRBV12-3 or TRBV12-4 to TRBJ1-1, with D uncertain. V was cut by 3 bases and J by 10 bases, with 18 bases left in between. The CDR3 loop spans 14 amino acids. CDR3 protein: CASSLGGLQAGAFF. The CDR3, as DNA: TGTGCCAGCAGTTTGGGAGGATTACAAGCAGGAGCTTTCTTT.

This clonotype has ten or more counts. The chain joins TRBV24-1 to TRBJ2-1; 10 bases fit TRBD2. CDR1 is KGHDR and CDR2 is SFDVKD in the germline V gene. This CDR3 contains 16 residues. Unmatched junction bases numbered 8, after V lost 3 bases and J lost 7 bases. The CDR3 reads CATSDRSGGVFNEQFF. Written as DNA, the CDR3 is TGTGCCACCAGTGATCGAAGCGGGGGGGTCTTTAATGAGCAGTTCTTC.

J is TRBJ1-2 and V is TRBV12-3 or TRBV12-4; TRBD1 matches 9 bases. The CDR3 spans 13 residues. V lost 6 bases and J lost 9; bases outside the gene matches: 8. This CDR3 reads CASSGNRGLSYTF. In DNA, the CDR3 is TGTGCCAGCAGCGGAAACAGGGGGCTTAGCTACACCTTC.

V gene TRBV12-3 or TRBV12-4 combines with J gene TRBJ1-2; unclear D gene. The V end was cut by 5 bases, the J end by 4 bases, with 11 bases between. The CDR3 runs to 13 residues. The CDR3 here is CASSPMGSYGYTF. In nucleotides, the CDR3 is TGTGCCAGCAGTCCCATGGGGAGCTATGGCTACACCTTC.

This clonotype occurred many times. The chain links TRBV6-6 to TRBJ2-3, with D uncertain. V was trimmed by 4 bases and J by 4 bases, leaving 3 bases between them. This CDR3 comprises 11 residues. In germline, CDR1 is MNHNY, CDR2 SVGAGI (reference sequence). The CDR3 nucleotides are TGTGCCAGCAGTTCGTCAGATACGCAGTATTTT. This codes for CASSSSDTQYF.

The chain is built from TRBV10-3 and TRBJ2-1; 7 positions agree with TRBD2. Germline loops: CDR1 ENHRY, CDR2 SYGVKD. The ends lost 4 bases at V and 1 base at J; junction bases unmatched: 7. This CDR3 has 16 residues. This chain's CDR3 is CAISVEAGASYNEQFF. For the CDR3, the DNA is TGTGCCATCAGTGTGGAGGCGGGAGCTTCCTACAATGAGCAGTTCTTC.

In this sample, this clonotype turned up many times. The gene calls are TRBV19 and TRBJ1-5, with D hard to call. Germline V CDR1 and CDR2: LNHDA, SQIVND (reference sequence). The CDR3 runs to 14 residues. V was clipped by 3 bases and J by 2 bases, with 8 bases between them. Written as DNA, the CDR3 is TGTGCCAGTAGTATTGAGCTGGGCAATCAGCCCCAGCATTTT. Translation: CASSIELGNQPQHF.

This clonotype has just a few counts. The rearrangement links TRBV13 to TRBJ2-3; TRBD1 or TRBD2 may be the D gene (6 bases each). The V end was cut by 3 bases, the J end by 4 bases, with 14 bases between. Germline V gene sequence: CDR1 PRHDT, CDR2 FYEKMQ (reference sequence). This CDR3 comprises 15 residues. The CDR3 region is CASSLRGAPPDTQYF. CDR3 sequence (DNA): TGTGCCAGCAGCTTGAGGGGGGCCCCCCCAGATACGCAGTATTTT.